A single T cell receptor (beta chain) is shown here with its context. This CDR3 spans 18 amino acids. V lost 4 bases and J lost 2, with 18 bases in between. Germline assignment: CDR1 MNHNS and CDR2 SASEGT. The sample comes from a study of shared clonotypes between healthy human individuals. Deep-level running was used for the assay. Produced via immunoSEQ multiplex PCR; TCRdb's table is partial and in-frame only. The sample includes 2,500,000 or so clones, around 90% seen only once; the top ten take approximately 0.41%. The source is a man aged 18 to 29 in good health. Some clones in this sample may be carry-over from other donors' samples. The genes are TRBV6-1 and TRBJ2-6, with TRBD2 as a possible D gene (5 bases). The sequenced sample consisted of naive CD4+ T cells from PBMCs. Specified subset: CD45RA+ positively selected. In DNA, the CDR3 is TGTGCCAGCAGTGGGGGAGTTTCAGTCTCTGCTGGGGCCAACGTCCTGACTTTC. Its protein product is CASSGGVSVSAGANVLTF.